The source of this TCR beta chain is a study of T cells in Graves' hyperthyroidism and ophthalmopathy. The CDR3 has 17 residues. The ends lost 1 base at V and 6 bases at J; junction bases unmatched: 9. Germline values: CDR1 LGHNA, CDR2 YNFKEQ. TCR beta CDR3 region amplification was performed from RNA transcripts. When the TCR CDR3 underwent first-round RT-PCR, the HTBI primer set was used. MiXCR, applied by TCRdb to the multiplex PCR reads, yields one record per CDR3 protein. The repertoire holds approximately 620,000 distinct CDR3 sequences, with approximately 15% as singletons. The sample was blood. This clonotype originated in a woman in her thirties with Graves' hyperthyroidism that later progressed to Graves' ophthalmopathy. This chain joins TRBV4-2 and TRBJ2-2; 9 nucleotides agree with TRBD2. The CDR3 loop reads CASSQGRAGGPPGELFF. The CDR3 region has the DNA TGTGCCAGCAGCCAAGGTCGCGCGGGAGGGCCACCCGGGGAGCTGTTTTTT.